This T cell receptor (beta chain) was identified in a study of T cell repertoires in ileal Crohn's disease. Regarding time point: neoterminal ileum biopsy at postoperative endoscopy, about 6 months after surgery. CDR1 is SNHLY, CDR2 FYNNEI, per germline. The CDR3 is made up of 11 amino acids. Trimming pared 5 bases from V and 2 bases from J, leaving 0 bases between. Data came from immunoSEQ multiplex PCR; TCRdb stores just in-frame clones and leaves some out. The sample lists 13,000 or so clones, over 60% occurring once. The clonotype originates from an adult with Crohn's disease. V and J are TRBV2 and TRBJ2-2; D gene ambiguous. Sequenced: ileal tissue. Here the CDR3 DNA reads TGTGCCAGCAGTAACACCGGGGAGCTGTTTTTT. Its translation: CASSNTGELFF.